This TCR beta chain comes out of a study of control samples from healthy donors and cancer patients. Trimming removed 1 base at V and 7 bases at J, with 8 bases between. The V gene's germline CDR1 is SNHLY and CDR2 FYNNEI. The CDR3 covers 13 residues. Profiled with immunoSEQ multiplex PCR; TCRdb holds only in-frame clones, not every one. The repertoire consists of about 180,000 clones, with roughly 94% occurring once and the leading ten covering approximately 1.4%. The clonotype comes from a woman younger than 35 in good health. Sequenced sample: blood. This chain links TRBV2 with TRBJ2-1; tentative D call: TRBD2 (5 bases). CDR3 loop: CASSEGGGNEQFF. The CDR3 bases are TGTGCCAGCAGTGAAGGTGGCGGGAATGAGCAGTTCTTC.